This T cell receptor (beta chain) was sequenced for a study of T cell clonality in common variable immunodeficiency (dated by TCRdb to the mid-2010s). The full study reports these points: It was noted by the authors that sequencing of the repertoires of T cell subpopulations would be needed to clarify the cause of the increased clonality in CVID. CVID TCRbeta sequences reportedly showed fewer deletions and N-nucleotide insertions and lacked highly modified clones with 13 or more V deletions. Increased TCRbeta clonality was found in CVID subjects compared with healthy controls (t-test p = 0.018), with the increase being most characteristic of about a third of subjects. Fewer TCRbeta clones were shared among CVID subjects than among healthy controls (p < 0.0001). Even though DNA input was equal, the average per sample came to 80,000 to 100,000 unique sequences for controls compared with around 32,000 for CVID samples. Patient heterogeneity within the CVID cohort put limits on correlating repertoire features with clinical complications.

For sequencing input, CVID and control samples contributed equivalent amounts of genomic DNA. For every sample, a 60 bp segment covering the rearranged TCRbeta CDR3 region was amplified and then sequenced. The immunoSEQ assay, a bias-corrected multiplex PCR combined with high-throughput sequencing, was used for TCRbeta amplification. As for the original processing: Every unique nucleotide sequence was considered a clone and was annotated with V, D and J genes, copy number and frequency. Sequences were labeled productive if in frame, and non-productive if out of frame or containing stop codons. As previously described, clonality was computed from Shannon's entropy. The predicted amino acid sequences of productive clones were used to derive mean CDR3 Kyte-Doolittle hydropathy. Using the R hclust function, scaled V gene usage was clustered hierarchically with Manhattan distance and complete linkage. Sharing of clones by CDR3 amino acid sequence was evaluated by resampling 12 repertoires per group over 100 rounds. The repertoires were searched for about 70 published EBV-specific and some 250 published CMV-specific TCRbeta sequences. Two CVID samples that yielded fewer than 10,000 sequences were excluded from the analysis, so approximately 40 CVID repertoires were retained. What TCRdb holds here is the immuneACCESS table cut down to in-frame rearrangements. Part of the clones is not present; checked against another copy, under half of the missing clones reflect an unresolved V gene, and the others are unexplained. V and J calls and clone size are as listed in that table; D and trimming were resolved from the DNA. For this sample, under 40,000 clones appear and none is a singleton. 2.5% to 3.5% of the sample belongs to the ten largest clones.

The sample holds many counts of this clone. What antigen it recognizes has not been identified. The CDR3 extends 3 residues past the end of the read, so its final part is completed from the germline J gene. Predominantly Caucasian heritage was noted among both the CVID patients and the healthy controls. Heparinized peripheral whole blood samples of roughly 4.5 to 8 ml were collected from each donor. Genomic DNA from adults with common variable immune deficiency (CVID) and from healthy adult controls was used to sequence TCRbeta CDR3 repertoires. The control group comprised about 22 healthy adult volunteers, about 12 female and approximately ten male, aged 23 to 66 years with a mean age of approximately 30. Diluted blood was density-centrifuged over Hypaque 1077 or Ficoll-Paque to isolate peripheral blood mononuclear cells. Genomic DNA was extracted from unsorted mononuclear cells by Qiagen column purification or by a centrifugation-based method.

The CDR3, cysteine through phenylalanine, is 11 amino acids long. The DNA shown is the part of the CDR3 that was read: 24 bases, in frame from base 1. The germline V gene (reference sequence) specifies WNHNN as CDR1 and SYGVQD as CDR2. The clonotype was recovered from a person aged 18 to 75 in good health. The sequenced sample consisted of peripheral blood mononuclear cells. The receptor chain draws on TRBV10-1 and TRBJ1-1; TRBD1 aligns with 8 central bases. This receptor has the CDR3 CASSYNRGAFF. The sequenced part of the CDR3 DNA is TGCGCCAGCAGTTATAACAGGGGG.